The entry below gives a single T cell receptor (beta chain) sequence along with its context. Per the original data handling: Quantification of nucleated cells was approximated via reference gene primer amplification. Sequencing was performed with immunoSEQ multiplex PCR; in TCRdb, only in-frame clones are kept and a portion is missing. The DNA gave D and trimming, while V, J and clone size come from that table. The sample lists 70,000 to 95,000 clones, around four fifths seen once, with 12% in the top ten. V was pared by 5 bases and J by 6 bases, with 19 bases between. CDR3 length: 15 residues. Looked up from germline, CDR1 is LGHDT and CDR2 is YNNKEL (reference sequence). This sample was taken from a study of blood T cell repertoires in COVID-19. Study information: The United States, Italy and Spain provided the acute and convalescent COVID-19 samples. T cells, B-cell-depleted T cells, or PBMCs provided the cDNA or gDNA that served as material.

This TCR came from a woman in her 70s with active or convalescent COVID-19. Sequencing was carried out using peripheral blood. The chain has TRBV3-1 (or the pseudogene TRBV3-2) and TRBJ1-2; a weak D match, TRBD1 (6 bases). CDR3 sequence reads: CASSRWGGQSNGYTF. The CDR3 DNA reads TGTGCCAGCAGCAGGTGGGGCGGACAGTCAAATGGCTACACCTTC.